The 2 T cell receptor beta chains listed next were all sequenced from one sample in a study of immune characterization of retroperitoneal liposarcoma. Using its own MiXCR run on the PCR reads, TCRdb lists one record per CDR3 protein. The sample has 2,700 or so distinct CDR3 sequences; 37% are singletons. The sample consisted of tumor tissue. Receptors originate from a male donor with retroperitoneal liposarcoma.

The V and J genes are TRBV11-2 and TRBJ2-1; 10 bases fit TRBD2. From germline, CDR1 is SGHAT and CDR2 FQNNGV. J lost 10 bases, V lost 5 bases, and 17 bases had no gene match. The CDR3 is 17 amino acids. The CDR3 bases are TGTGCCAGCAGCGGAATTAGCGGGGGGTTTGGGCTCGCAGAGCAGTTCTTC. Its protein is CASSGISGGFGLAEQFF.

This rearrangement joins TRBV6-1 to TRBJ2-3, with 14 bases aligning to TRBD2. Germline CDR1 MNHNS, CDR2 SASEGT. Unmatched junction bases numbered 8, after V lost 3 bases and J lost 6 bases. The length of the CDR3 is 17 residues. CDR3 sequence reads: CASSEPPGTSGSDTQYF. The CDR3 region has the DNA TGTGCCAGCAGTGAGCCCCCGGGGACTAGCGGGAGCGATACGCAGTATTTT.